Below are 21 T cell receptor beta chains sequenced from a single sample in a study of T cells after yellow fever vaccination. TCRdb passed the 5' RACE reads through MiXCR, listing each CDR3 protein once. Of about 160,000 distinct CDR3 sequences detected, about 7% appear once; the ten largest clones hold roughly 2.5%. This specimen was CD4+ T cells sorted from PBMCs, taken roughly 5 days after the first yellow fever vaccination. These receptor sequences come from a man aged 18 to 30 who received the YFV17D yellow fever vaccine.

In this sample, this clonotype turned up many times. The chain recombines TRBV3-1 with TRBJ2-1; TRBD2 agrees at 8 bases. V lost 0 bases to trimming and J lost 12 bases; unmatched junction nucleotides: 4. This CDR3 is built from 13 residues. Germline loops: CDR1 LGHDT, CDR2 YNNKEL (reference sequence). The CDR3 nucleotides are TGTGCCAGCAGCCAAGATATCGCGGGGGGGCAGTTCTTC. It is translated as CASSQDIAGGQFF.

This clonotype was picked up many times. The chain joins TRBV9 to TRBJ2-3; D remains unclear. The CDR3 covers 15 residues. Looked up from germline, CDR1 is SGDLS and CDR2 is YYNGEE. Between the trimmed V and J ends, which lost 3 bases and 8 bases, there was a span of 19 bases. In DNA form, the CDR3 reads TGTGCCAGCAGCGCCTCGGACCCATCCGGCGGTACGCAGTATTTT. It specifies CASSASDPSGGTQYF. Drawing the rest from reference TRBV9 and TRBJ2-3, the complete variable domain is DSGVTQTPKHLITATGQRVTLRCSPRSGDLSVYWYQQSLDQGLQFLIQYYNGEERAKGNILERFSAQQFPDLHSELNLSSLELGDSALYFCASSASDPSGGTQYFGPGTRLTVL.

This clonotype was found many times. The rearrangement uses TRBV6-2 or TRBV6-3 and TRBJ1-4; 8 positions agree with TRBD1. The length of the CDR3 is 13 residues. Germline V gene sequence: CDR1 MNHEY, CDR2 SVGEGT. V lost 8 bases, J lost 5 bases, and 4 bases stayed unmatched. CDR3 sequence reads: CASEGDRNEKLFF. DNA for the CDR3: TGTGCCAGCGAGGGGGACAGGAATGAAAAACTGTTTTTT.

This chain links TRBV5-1 with TRBJ2-2; 7 bases align to TRBD1. CDR1 is SGHRS and CDR2 is YFSETQ in the germline V gene. The CDR3 has 15 amino acids. Trimming at V came to 4 bases and at J to 7 bases, leaving 10 bases not matched to a gene. The CDR3 region has the DNA TGCGCCAGCAGCGTCTTACAGGGGCTGGGCGGGGAGCTGTTTTTT. Its translation is CASSVLQGLGGELFF.

The table lists this clonotype with a few counts. The chain recombines TRBV9 with TRBJ2-2, with D possibly being TRBD1 (5 bases). From germline, CDR1 is SGDLS and CDR2 YYNGEE. The CDR3 has 15 residues. Trimming removed 4 bases at V and 1 base at J, with 11 bases between. CDR3 amino acids: CASSLGHKNTGELFF. For the CDR3, the DNA is TGTGCCAGCAGCCTAGGACACAAGAACACCGGGGAGCTGTTTTTT. Full variable domain (outside the CDR3, taken from reference TRBV9 and TRBJ2-2): DSGVTQTPKHLITATGQRVTLRCSPRSGDLSVYWYQQSLDQGLQFLIQYYNGEERAKGNILERFSAQQFPDLHSELNLSSLELGDSALYFCASSLGHKNTGELFFGEGSRLTVL.

This clonotype was seen repeatedly, ten times or more. This chain joins TRBV28 and TRBJ2-1; either TRBD1 or TRBD2 may fit D (7 bases each). The CDR3 has 15 amino acids. CDR1 MDHEN and CDR2 SYDVKM come from the germline V gene. V dropped 7 bases and J dropped 10 bases, with 23 bases sitting between them. The CDR3 DNA is TGTGCCAGCACCCTGGGGGGAGGGGGCTTTGGGGAGCAGTTCTTC. Its translation: CASTLGGGGFGEQFF.

V gene TRBV30 combines with J gene TRBJ2-3, with 10 bases aligning to TRBD2. Germline V gene data show CDR1 as GTSNPN and CDR2 as SVGIG (reference sequence). The CDR3 sequence is 15 residues long. V shed 4 bases, J shed 4 bases, and the junction held 8 bases outside the gene matches. The DNA of the CDR3 is TGTGCCTGGAATGAGCGGGGGGGCTTCGCAGATACGCAGTATTTT. Residues: CAWNERGGFADTQYF.

This clonotype was observed at least ten times. This chain links TRBV5-6 with TRBJ2-5, with TRBD2 matching over 7 bases. The CDR3 spans 13 residues. Trimming removed 4 bases from V and 5 bases from J; junction bases left unmatched: 5. Germline CDR1 and CDR2: SGHDT and YYEEEE. This CDR3 reads CASSPIGGETQYF. Here the CDR3 DNA reads TGTGCCAGCAGCCCTATCGGGGGGGAGACCCAGTACTTC.

The table lists this clonotype with a few counts. The J gene is TRBJ1-2, the V gene TRBV9; no clear D. Germline V gene data show CDR1 as SGDLS and CDR2 as YYNGEE. The CDR3 loop spans 12 amino acids. The germline V and J ends were trimmed by 0 bases and 8 bases, with 8 bases remaining between them. The CDR3: CASSVDGEGYTF. The DNA of the CDR3 is TGTGCCAGCAGCGTAGACGGGGAAGGCTACACCTTC.

This clonotype was observed many times. The genes are TRBV14 and TRBJ2-2, with D perhaps TRBD1 (6 bases). Deletions cut 0 bases from V and 4 bases from J, with 15 bases between. The CDR3 runs 17 residues. Germline CDR1 is SGHDN and CDR2 is FVKESK. The CDR3 DNA sequence: TGTGCCAGCAGCCAAGAAGAAGGACAGATTCTCACCGGGGAGCTGTTTTTT. Amino acids: CASSQEEGQILTGELFF.

This clonotype was seen repeatedly, ten times or more. The chain couples TRBV20-1 to TRBJ2-3, with 8 nucleotides matching TRBD2. The V and J ends lost 2 bases and 2 bases, in that order; junction bases with no gene match: 6. Germline-derived CDR1 and CDR2 are DFQATT and SNEGSKA (reference sequence). CDR3 length: 15 amino acids. The CDR3: CSARPSGRYTDTQYF. The DNA of the CDR3 is TGCAGTGCTAGACCTAGCGGGCGGTACACAGATACGCAGTATTTT.

This rearrangement joins TRBV7-9 to TRBJ1-5, with TRBD1 matching over 7 bases. This CDR3 is built from 14 residues. V gave up 6 bases and J gave up 7 bases; unmatched junction bases: 9. Germline CDR1 is SEHNR and CDR2 is FQNEAQ (reference sequence). The CDR3 region has the DNA TGTGCCAGCAGTCAGGCAGGGGGTAGCCAGCCCCAGCATTTT. Encoded protein: CASSQAGGSQPQHF.

This clonotype was counted between two and nine times. This sequence joins TRBV30 and TRBJ2-7; D is uncertain. Deletions cut 3 bases from V and 3 bases from J, with 6 bases between. CDR1 and CDR2 from the germline V gene are GTSNPN and SVGIG (reference sequence). The length of the CDR3 is 11 residues. CDR3 sequence reads: CAWSDFYEQYF. The CDR3 DNA is TGTGCCTGGAGCGATTTCTACGAGCAGTACTTC. Full variable domain (missing parts from reference TRBV30 and TRBJ2-7): SQTIHQWPATLVQPVGSPLSLECTVEGTSNPNLYWYRQAAGRGLQLLFYSVGIGQISSEVPQNLSASRPQDRQFILSSKKLLLSDSGFYLCAWSDFYEQYFGPGTRLTVT.

This clonotype was counted at least ten times. CDR3: CSARPGGPNSPLHF. Here the CDR3 DNA reads TGCAGTGCTAGACCGGGGGGCCCTAATTCACCCCTCCACTTT. This chain connects TRBV20-1 to TRBJ1-6; possibly TRBD1 for D (6 bases). This CDR3 has 14 amino acids. V gave up 2 bases and J gave up 6 bases, with 11 bases separating them. Germline CDR1 DFQATT, CDR2 SNEGSKA (reference sequence).

This clonotype was detected only a few times. CDR3 in DNA: TGTGCCTGCCGGGACAGGCTCCTTTCACCCCTCCACTTT. The encoded protein is CACRDRLLSPLHF. V is TRBV6-1 and J is TRBJ1-6, with 8 nucleotides matching TRBD1. J was trimmed by 9 bases and V by 11 bases; bases with no gene match: 9. The CDR3 is 13 amino acids. Germline CDR1 and CDR2: MNHNS and SASEGT.

This clonotype occurred many times. V and J are TRBV5-1 and TRBJ2-3; D gene ambiguous. The CDR3 runs 12 residues. Trimming took 4 bases from V and 5 from J, leaving 8 bases between them. CDR1 and CDR2 from the germline V gene are SGHRS and YFSETQ. The CDR3 region is CASSREEDTQYF. The CDR3 coding sequence is TGCGCCAGCAGCCGTGAAGAAGATACGCAGTATTTT.

The V and J genes are TRBV5-5 and TRBJ1-1; D perhaps matches TRBD1 (5 bases). CDR1 and CDR2 from the germline V gene are SGHKS and YYEKEE (reference sequence). Between the trimmed V and J ends, which lost 4 bases and 4 bases, there was a span of 14 bases. The CDR3 spans 14 residues. The CDR3 protein is CASSRGPDGTEAFF. CDR3 bases: TGTGCCAGCAGCAGGGGACCCGACGGCACTGAAGCTTTCTTT.

This clonotype was observed many times. The V call is TRBV7-2, the J call TRBJ2-3, with unresolved D. Germline V gives CDR1 SGHTA, CDR2 FQGNSA. This CDR3 region has 13 residues. The V end was cut by 5 bases, the J end by 4 bases, with 10 bases between. CDR3 in amino acids: CASSVIISDTQYF. CDR3 nucleotides: TGTGCCAGCAGCGTAATAATCTCAGATACGCAGTATTTT.

This clonotype has only a few counts. The J gene is TRBJ1-1, the V gene TRBV7-3, with D uncertain. V gave up 2 bases and J gave up 0 bases, with 10 bases separating them. Germline V lookup: CDR1 SGHTA, CDR2 FQGTGA. The CDR3 has 15 residues. CDR3 sequence (DNA): TGTGCCAGCAGCTTAGGGAGTCAGATGAACACTGAAGCTTTCTTT. Amino acid sequence: CASSLGSQMNTEAFF.

This clonotype was recorded at least ten times. The V call is TRBV27, the J call TRBJ2-1; D unclear. Looked up from germline, CDR1 is MNHEY and CDR2 is SMNVEV (reference sequence). Trimming shortened V by 3 bases and J by 7 bases, and 13 bases separated the two germline ends. CDR3 length equals 14 residues. The CDR3 region is CASSLKWAANEQFF. DNA for the CDR3: TGTGCCAGCAGTTTGAAGTGGGCGGCGAATGAGCAGTTCTTC.

At least ten counts were recorded for this clonotype. The chain has TRBV7-8 and TRBJ1-5; maybe TRBD1 (6 bases). Germline assignment: CDR1 SGHVS and CDR2 FQNEAQ. Deletions cut 5 bases from V and 0 bases from J, with 14 bases between. The length of the CDR3 is 16 residues. The CDR3 DNA reads as TGTGCCAGCAGCGCGTACAGGGTACCTAGCAATCAGCCCCAGCATTTT. Amino acids: CASSAYRVPSNQPQHF.